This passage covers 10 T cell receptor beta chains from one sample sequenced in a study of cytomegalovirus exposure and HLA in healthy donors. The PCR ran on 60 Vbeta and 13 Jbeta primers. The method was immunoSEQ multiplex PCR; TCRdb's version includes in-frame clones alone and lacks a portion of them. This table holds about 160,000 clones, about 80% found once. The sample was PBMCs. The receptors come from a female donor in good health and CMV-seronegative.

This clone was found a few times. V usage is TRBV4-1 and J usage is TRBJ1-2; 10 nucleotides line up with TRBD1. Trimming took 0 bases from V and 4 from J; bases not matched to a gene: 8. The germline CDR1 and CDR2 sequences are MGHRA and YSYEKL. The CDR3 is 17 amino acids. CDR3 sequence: CASSQDAGTGASYGYTF. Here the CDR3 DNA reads TGCGCCAGCAGCCAAGATGCCGGGACAGGGGCATCCTATGGCTACACCTTC.

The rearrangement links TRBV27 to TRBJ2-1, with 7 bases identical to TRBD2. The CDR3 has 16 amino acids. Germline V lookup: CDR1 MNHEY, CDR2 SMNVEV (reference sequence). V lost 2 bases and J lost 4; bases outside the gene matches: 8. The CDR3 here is CASSLELAAIYNEQFF. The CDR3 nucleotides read TGTGCCAGCAGTTTAGAGCTAGCGGCAATATACAATGAGCAGTTCTTC.

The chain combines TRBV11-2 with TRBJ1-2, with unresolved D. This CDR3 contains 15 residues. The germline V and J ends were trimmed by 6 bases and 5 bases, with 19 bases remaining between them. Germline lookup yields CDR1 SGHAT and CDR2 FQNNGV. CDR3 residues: CASSSPAPRIYGYTF. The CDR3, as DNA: TGTGCCAGCAGTTCTCCCGCTCCTAGGATTTATGGCTACACCTTC.

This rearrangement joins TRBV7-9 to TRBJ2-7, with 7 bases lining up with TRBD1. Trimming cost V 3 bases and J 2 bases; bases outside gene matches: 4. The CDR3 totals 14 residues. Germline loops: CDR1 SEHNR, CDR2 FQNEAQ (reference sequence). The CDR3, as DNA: TGTGCCAGCAGCTTCTCGACAGGGACCTACGAGCAGTACTTC. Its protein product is CASSFSTGTYEQYF.

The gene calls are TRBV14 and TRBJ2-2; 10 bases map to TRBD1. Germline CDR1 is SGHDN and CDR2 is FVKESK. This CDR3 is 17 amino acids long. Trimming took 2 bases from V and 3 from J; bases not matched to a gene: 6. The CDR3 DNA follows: TGTGCCAGCAGCCAATTCATTGGGACAGGGGACACCGGGGAGCTGTTTTTT. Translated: CASSQFIGTGDTGELFF.

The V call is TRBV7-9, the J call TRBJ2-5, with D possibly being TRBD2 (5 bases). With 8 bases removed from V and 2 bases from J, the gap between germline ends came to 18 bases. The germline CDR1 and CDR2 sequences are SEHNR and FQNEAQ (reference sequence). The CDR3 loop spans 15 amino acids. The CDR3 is CASGLNNTWQETQYF. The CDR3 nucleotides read TGTGCCAGCGGACTGAACAATACTTGGCAAGAGACCCAGTACTTC.

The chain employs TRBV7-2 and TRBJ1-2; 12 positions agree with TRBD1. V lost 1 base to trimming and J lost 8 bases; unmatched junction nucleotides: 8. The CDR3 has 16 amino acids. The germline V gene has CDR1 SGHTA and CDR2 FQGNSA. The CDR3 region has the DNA TGTGCCAGCAGCTTAGGAGGGGGACAGGGGGCGGCGGGCTACACCTTC. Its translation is CASSLGGGQGAAGYTF.

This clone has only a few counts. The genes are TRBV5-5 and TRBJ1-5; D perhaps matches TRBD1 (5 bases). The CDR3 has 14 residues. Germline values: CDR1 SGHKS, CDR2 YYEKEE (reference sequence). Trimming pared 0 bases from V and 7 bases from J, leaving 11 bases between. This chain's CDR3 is CASSLAPGPQPQHF. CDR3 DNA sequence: TGTGCCAGCAGCTTGGCTCCAGGGCCCCAGCCCCAGCATTTT.

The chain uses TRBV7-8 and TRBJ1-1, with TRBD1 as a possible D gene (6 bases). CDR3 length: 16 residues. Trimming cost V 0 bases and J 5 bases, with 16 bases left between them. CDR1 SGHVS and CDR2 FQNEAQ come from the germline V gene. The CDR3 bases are TGTGCCAGCAGCTTAGCACTTGGTCAGGGGCGGACTGAAGCTTTCTTT. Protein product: CASSLALGQGRTEAFF.

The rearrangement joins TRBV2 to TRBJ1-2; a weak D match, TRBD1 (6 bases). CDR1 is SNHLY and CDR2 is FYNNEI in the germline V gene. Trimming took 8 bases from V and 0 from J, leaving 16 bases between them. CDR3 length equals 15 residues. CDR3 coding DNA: TGTGCCAGCCTTTGGGGGGGGGCGCCTAACTATGGCTACACCTTC. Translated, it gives CASLWGGAPNYGYTF.